The next 15 T cell receptor beta chains were all read from a single sample in a study of blood T cell repertoires in COVID-19 (TCRdb year 2020). To prepare the library, the immunoSEQ multiplex PCR assay was applied. Here the immuneACCESS table is served through TCRdb, limited to in-frame sequences with V and J called. Missing clones are a known gap in these copies; in checked studies unresolved V genes cover under half, and the rest lacks a known reason. This sample is represented by fewer than 300,000 clones; 80% to 85% of them were singletons. The ten most abundant clones make up roughly 4.7% of the sample. Specimen: PBMCs or T cells enriched from blood (not recorded which). The receptor source for this set is a man aged 35 to 55 who had been exposed to COVID-19.

This chain links TRBV6-5 with TRBJ1-6; 8 bases map to TRBD1. Trimming cost V 6 bases and J 5 bases; bases outside gene matches: 6. The CDR3 consists of 15 residues. Looked up from germline, CDR1 is MNHEY and CDR2 is SVGAGI. DNA of the CDR3: TGTGCCAGCAGGAGGGACAGGTGGGATAATTCACCCCTCCACTTT. This gives the protein CASRRDRWDNSPLHF.

The rearrangement links TRBV9 to TRBJ2-7; 7 bases are a match to TRBD1. Trimming at V came to 4 bases and at J to 1 base, leaving 2 bases not matched to a gene. Per the germline V gene, CDR1 is SGDLS and CDR2 is YYNGEE. CDR3 length: 13 amino acids. The CDR3 sequence is CASSQGDSYEQYF. The CDR3 DNA reads TGTGCCAGCAGCCAGGGGGATTCCTACGAGCAGTACTTC.

The CDR3 DNA sequence: TGTGCCAGTAGTATTATTAGCGACACCTACGAGCAGTACTTC. Protein sequence: CASSIISDTYEQYF. J is TRBJ2-7 and V is TRBV19; TRBD2 is a possible D gene (5 bases). Trimming removed 3 bases at V and 2 bases at J, with 11 bases between. The germline gives CDR1 LNHDA, CDR2 SQIVND (reference sequence). This CDR3 has 14 residues.

This sequence joins TRBV7-3 and TRBJ1-1, with 7 bases matching TRBD1. Germline CDR1 and CDR2: SGHTA and FQGTGA. This CDR3 contains 12 residues. Trimming at V came to 5 bases and at J to 8 bases, leaving 5 bases not matched to a gene. The CDR3 DNA is TGTGCCAGCAGCCCTACAGGGGCCGAAGCTTTCTTT. Amino acid sequence: CASSPTGAEAFF.

J is TRBJ2-1 and V is TRBV9; TRBD1 matches at 7 bases. The V gene's germline CDR1 is SGDLS and CDR2 YYNGEE. Trimming took 2 bases from V and 2 from J; bases not matched to a gene: 4. There are 15 residues in the CDR3. The CDR3 reads CASSVEGAAYNEQFF. The CDR3 nucleotides read TGTGCCAGCAGCGTCGAGGGGGCAGCCTACAATGAGCAGTTCTTC.

The rearrangement joins TRBV7-8 to TRBJ2-1; 7 bases match TRBD1. The V segment lost 5 bases and the J segment 6 bases; nucleotides outside the gene matches: 10. This CDR3 spans 15 amino acids. Per the germline V gene, CDR1 is SGHVS and CDR2 is FQNEAQ. In DNA, the CDR3 is TGTGCCAGCAGCCCACAGGGGAATTTTGGCAATGAGCAGTTCTTC. It specifies CASSPQGNFGNEQFF.

The rearrangement links TRBV5-1 to TRBJ2-1; no definite D call. The germline V gene has CDR1 SGHRS and CDR2 YFSETQ. V was cut by 7 bases and J by 1 base, with 6 bases left in between. The CDR3 loop spans 12 amino acids. As DNA, the CDR3 is TGCGCCAGCTTTCAATCCTACAATGAGCAGTTCTTC. Protein product: CASFQSYNEQFF.

This chain links TRBV5-1 with TRBJ2-1; TRBD1 is a possible D gene (6 bases). Looked up from germline, CDR1 is SGHRS and CDR2 is YFSETQ. The length of the CDR3 is 16 residues. V was pared by 6 bases and J by 5 bases, with 21 bases between. This CDR3 reads CASTNGGSLKNNEQFF. In DNA form, the CDR3 reads TGCGCCAGCACAAATGGGGGCAGTCTCAAAAACAATGAGCAGTTCTTC. Combining the CDR3 with reference TRBV5-1 and TRBJ2-1 gives the whole variable domain KAGVTQTPRYLIKTRGQQVTLSCSPISGHRSVSWYQQTPGQGLQFLFEYFSETQRNKGNFPGRFSGRQFSNSRSEMNVSTLELGDSALYLCASTNGGSLKNNEQFFGPGTRLTVL.

This chain links TRBV27 with TRBJ2-7; a possible D gene is TRBD1 (6 bases). Germline V CDR1 and CDR2: MNHEY, SMNVEV (reference sequence). V shed 4 bases and J shed 2 bases, with 9 bases lying between them. This CDR3 has 13 residues. The CDR3 DNA sequence: TGTGCCAGCAGTTGGAACAGGGCCTACGAGCAGTACTTC. Encoded protein: CASSWNRAYEQYF.

The chain couples TRBV2 to TRBJ2-7; D is perhaps TRBD1 (5 bases). Trimming stripped 8 bases from V and 0 bases from J, with 14 bases between. Germline values: CDR1 SNHLY, CDR2 FYNNEI. This CDR3 spans 14 amino acids. The DNA of the CDR3 is TGTGCCAGCCTCACTGGGGCCTACTCCTACGAGCAGTACTTC. Amino acid sequence: CASLTGAYSYEQYF.

This sequence joins TRBV19 and TRBJ2-1; 10 positions agree with TRBD2. CDR1 is LNHDA and CDR2 is SQIVND in the germline V gene (reference sequence). J gave up 9 bases and V 2 bases, and 13 bases lay outside the gene matches. The CDR3 totals 17 residues. The CDR3: CASSILGLAGVIGEQFF. CDR3 nucleotides: TGTGCCAGTAGTATATTAGGGCTAGCGGGAGTCATAGGTGAGCAGTTCTTC.

The chain joins TRBV6-5 to TRBJ1-3, with D uncertain. The CDR3 length is 13 residues. Germline V gives CDR1 MNHEY, CDR2 SVGAGI. V was cut by 8 bases and J by 0 bases, with 8 bases left in between. The CDR3 region has the DNA TGTGCCAGCGGGCCCGTCTCTGGAAACACCATATATTTT. Protein product: CASGPVSGNTIYF.

The chain links TRBV12-3 or TRBV12-4 to TRBJ1-1; D unclear. The CDR3 has 12 amino acids. Trimming took off 11 bases at V and 6 bases at J, with 16 bases between the two ends. This CDR3 reads CAAGEGVSEAFF. The CDR3 DNA is TGTGCCGCCGGAGAGGGTGTGTCTGAAGCTTTCTTT.

This clone has a single count. The chain couples TRBV9 to TRBJ2-1, with no clear D. Trimming took 6 bases from V and 2 from J, leaving 15 bases between them. This CDR3 comprises 15 residues. CDR1 is SGDLS and CDR2 is YYNGEE in the germline V gene. For the CDR3, the DNA is TGTGCCAGCAACCTCCCAACTGAGACCTACAATGAGCAGTTCTTC. Translation gives CASNLPTETYNEQFF.

The V gene is TRBV29-1, the J gene TRBJ1-1; no clear D gene. This CDR3 is 11 amino acids long. Trimming took off 7 bases at V and 1 base at J, with 7 bases between the two ends. Germline loops: CDR1 SQVTM, CDR2 ANQGSEA. CDR3 DNA: TGCAGCGGCCAACAGAACACTGAAGCTTTCTTT. Its translation: CSGQQNTEAFF. The whole variable domain, remainder taken from reference TRBV29-1 and TRBJ1-1, is SAVISQKPSRDICQRGTSLTIQCQVDSQVTMMFWYRQQPGQSLTLIATANQGSEATYESGFVIDKFPISRPNLTFSTLTVSNMSPEDSSIYLCSGQQNTEAFFGQGTRLTVV.